These 5 T cell receptor beta chains share one sample of origin, sequenced in a study of shared clonotypes between healthy human individuals. In the naive CD8 group, cells lacked CD45RO and were positively selected for CCR7, so terminally differentiated effector memory CD45RA+ cells were left out. Sequencing was performed with immunoSEQ multiplex PCR; in TCRdb, only in-frame clones are kept and a portion is missing. The table has about 2.1 million clones, just under 95% seen once; the top ten hold roughly 1.7%. The sequenced sample was naive CD8+ T cells from PBMCs. The receptors here all came from a man younger than 30 in good health. Some clones in this sample may be carry-over from other donors' samples.

V gene TRBV5-1 combines with J gene TRBJ2-7, with D hard to call. The germline CDR1 and CDR2 sequences are SGHRS and YFSETQ. Trimming shortened V by 3 bases and J by 3 bases, and 10 bases separated the two germline ends. This CDR3 region has 13 residues. CDR3 DNA: TGCGCCAGCAGCTCGGCAGTAGGCTACGAGCAGTACTTC. Residues: CASSSAVGYEQYF.

J is TRBJ1-1 and V is TRBV28; 12 positions agree with TRBD1. This CDR3 spans 18 amino acids. Germline values: CDR1 MDHEN, CDR2 SYDVKM. V gave up 6 bases and J gave up 5 bases; unmatched junction bases: 16. CDR3 in DNA: TGTGCCAGCAGCCCATTCCGGGACAGGGGGCCACAGGGGACTGAAGCTTTCTTT. It is translated as CASSPFRDRGPQGTEAFF. Filled out from reference TRBV28 and TRBJ1-1, the complete variable domain reads DVKVTQSSRYLVKRTGEKVFLECVQDMDHENMFWYRQDPGLGLRLIYFSYDVKMKEKGDIPEGYSVSREKKERFSLILESASTNQTSMYLCASSPFRDRGPQGTEAFFGQGTRLTVV.

The rearrangement joins TRBV6-6 to TRBJ2-3, with 7 bases identical to TRBD2. The CDR3 totals 11 residues. V was pared by 2 bases and J by 11 bases, with 1 base of the junction left unmatched. CDR1 MNHNY and CDR2 SVGAGI come from the germline V gene (reference sequence). This CDR3 reads CASSYASGQYF. The CDR3 DNA reads TGTGCCAGCAGTTACGCTAGCGGGCAGTATTTT.

The rearrangement uses TRBV5-1 and TRBJ2-7, with D perhaps TRBD2 (5 bases). The CDR3 extends over 13 amino acids. Germline assignment: CDR1 SGHRS and CDR2 YFSETQ. V shed 2 bases and J shed 4 bases, with 10 bases lying between them. In DNA, the CDR3 is TGCGCCAGCAGCTTCGGGGTGTTTTACGAGCAGTACTTC. This codes for CASSFGVFYEQYF.

The J gene is TRBJ2-5, the V gene TRBV5-5; D remains ambiguous. The CDR3 consists of 16 residues. CDR1 is SGHKS, CDR2 YYEKEE, per germline (reference sequence). V was trimmed by 1 base and J by 5 bases, leaving 18 bases between them. The CDR3 here is CASSLREIRTTETQYF. The DNA for the CDR3 is TGTGCCAGCAGCTTGCGTGAGATACGGACCACGGAGACCCAGTACTTC.